Presented here are 18 T cell receptor beta chains from one specimen sequenced in a study of shared clonotypes between healthy human individuals. The data were produced by immunoSEQ multiplex PCR, yet TCRdb's version contains in-frame clones alone and is incomplete. The profile shows about 510,000 clones, 75% to 85% of them singletons. Specimen: PBMCs. These receptors were taken from a woman in her thirties or forties in good health. Some clones in this sample may be carry-over from other donors' samples.

The chain recombines TRBV7-3 with TRBJ1-2; unclear D gene. This CDR3 has 13 amino acids. Germline V gives CDR1 SGHTA, CDR2 FQGTGA. The germline V and J ends were trimmed by 1 base and 8 bases, with 11 bases remaining between them. CDR3 protein: CASSLNVQEGYTF. The DNA of the CDR3 is TGTGCCAGCAGCTTAAATGTCCAGGAAGGCTACACCTTC. Drawing the rest from reference TRBV7-3 and TRBJ1-2, the complete variable domain is GAGVSQTPSNKVTEKGKYVELRCDPISGHTALYWYRQSLGQGPEFLIYFQGTGAADDSGLPNDRFFAVRPEGSVSTLKIQRTERGDSAVYLCASSLNVQEGYTFGSGTRLTVV.

The chain joins TRBV4-2 to TRBJ1-4; weak D call: TRBD1 (5 bases). The CDR3 contains 14 residues. Trimming took off 1 base at V and 8 bases at J, with 11 bases between the two ends. Germline values: CDR1 LGHNA, CDR2 YNFKEQ. CDR3 sequence reads: CASSQVLGDEKLFF. The CDR3 coding sequence is TGTGCCAGCAGCCAAGTGCTAGGGGACGAAAAACTGTTTTTT.

The chain couples TRBV5-1 to TRBJ2-2; 9 bases agree with TRBD2. Germline loops: CDR1 SGHRS, CDR2 YFSETQ. V lost 4 bases, J lost 7 bases, and 8 bases stayed unmatched. The length of the CDR3 is 15 residues. This CDR3 reads CASSPAGGPGGELFF. As DNA, the CDR3 is TGCGCCAGCAGCCCCGCGGGAGGGCCTGGCGGGGAGCTGTTTTTT.

CDR3 sequence (DNA): TGCGCCAGCAGCCACAGGACTAGCGGGAACAATGAGCAGTTCTTC. Residues: CASSHRTSGNNEQFF. The chain joins TRBV4-1 to TRBJ2-1; 12 bases line up with TRBD2. Trimming took 3 bases from V and 5 from J; bases not matched to a gene: 2. Germline lookup yields CDR1 MGHRA and CDR2 YSYEKL. This CDR3 spans 15 amino acids.

The rearrangement uses TRBV7-3 and TRBJ1-3; no clear D gene. Between the trimmed V and J ends, which lost 1 base and 0 bases, there was a span of 16 bases. This CDR3 comprises 18 residues. Germline V CDR1 and CDR2: SGHTA, FQGTGA. The CDR3 here is CASSLNPPGASSGNTIYF. The CDR3 DNA reads as TGTGCCAGCAGCTTAAACCCCCCGGGAGCGAGCTCTGGAAACACCATATATTTT.

This clone has a single count. The rearrangement links TRBV1 to TRBJ1-2. TRBV1 corresponds to a pseudogene. The CDR3 length is 16 residues. The CDR3 DNA sequence: TGCACCAGCAGCCAATTCCGGCTCTTGGCAAACTATGGCTACACCTTC. This translates into CTSSQFRLLANYGYTF.

On this clone itself: Additional DNA sequences in this sample encode the identical CDR3. CDR3 in amino acids: CASSLAGGTDTQYF. Written as DNA, the CDR3 is TGTGCCAGCAGCTTGGCAGGGGGCACAGATACGCAGTATTTT. The chain has TRBV5-5 and TRBJ2-3; a weak D match, TRBD1 (6 bases). The CDR3 length is 14 residues. Looked up from germline, CDR1 is SGHKS and CDR2 is YYEKEE (reference sequence). Trimming took off 0 bases at V and 1 base at J, with 6 bases between the two ends.

The gene calls are TRBV5-1 and TRBJ2-2; TRBD2 matches 11 bases. CDR3 length equals 17 residues. CDR1 and CDR2 from the germline V gene are SGHRS and YFSETQ. V was pared by 4 bases and J by 3 bases, with 8 bases of the junction left unmatched. The chain's CDR3 is CASSPKPGLADTGELFF. In DNA form, the CDR3 reads TGCGCCAGCAGCCCGAAACCGGGACTAGCGGACACCGGGGAGCTGTTTTTT.

This clone was seen a single time. In DNA form, the CDR3 reads TGTGCCAGCAGCGTAGACGGGACTAGCGGGAGGGAGTTCTTC. Its protein is CASSVDGTSGREFF. The chain is built from TRBV9 and TRBJ2-1; 16 bases are shared with TRBD2. CDR3 length equals 14 residues. Germline V gives CDR1 SGDLS, CDR2 YYNGEE. V dropped 0 bases and J dropped 14; count of bases not matched to a gene: 2.

The rearrangement uses TRBV27 and TRBJ1-5; 8 nucleotides align to TRBD1. This CDR3 region has 14 residues. V dropped 3 bases and J dropped 7; count of bases not matched to a gene: 5. Germline V gives CDR1 MNHEY, CDR2 SMNVEV (reference sequence). The CDR3 region has the DNA TGTGCCAGCAGTTTCGCAGGGGGCGAACAGCCCCAGCATTTT. Encoded protein: CASSFAGGEQPQHF.

This clone was counted between two and nine times. The rearrangement links TRBV7-2 to TRBJ1-3, with no clear D. The germline V gene encodes CDR1 SGHTA and CDR2 FQGNSA. Between the trimmed V and J ends, which lost 8 bases and 0 bases, there was a span of 8 bases. The CDR3 has 13 residues. The chain's CDR3 is CASGGFSGNTIYF. The CDR3 DNA sequence: TGTGCCAGCGGAGGTTTCTCTGGAAACACCATATATTTT.

Details on this clone: The sample carries other DNA sequences with the same CDR3. This chain links TRBV5-1 with TRBJ2-1; tentatively, D is TRBD1 (6 bases). This CDR3 comprises 13 residues. CDR1 is SGHRS and CDR2 is YFSETQ in the germline V gene. Between the trimmed V and J ends, which lost 2 bases and 4 bases, there was a span of 7 bases. The CDR3 loop reads CASSLQGYNEQFF. DNA of the CDR3: TGCGCCAGCAGCTTACAGGGATACAATGAGCAGTTCTTC.

The chain employs TRBV10-3 and TRBJ2-3, with unresolved D. In germline, CDR1 is ENHRY, CDR2 SYGVKD. The CDR3 runs 11 residues. Trimming stripped 6 bases from V and 3 bases from J, with 4 bases between. The CDR3 DNA reads TGTGCCATCAGGGCTACAGATACGCAGTATTTT. Protein sequence: CAIRATDTQYF.

The chain is built from TRBV7-3 and TRBJ2-3; a weak D match, TRBD1 (6 bases). CDR3 length: 17 amino acids. CDR1 and CDR2 (germline): SGHTA, FQGTGA. Trimming left V 2 bases short and J 0 bases short, with 15 bases between. CDR3 coding DNA: TGTGCCAGCAGCTTATTCCCGCGGACAGTTAGCACAGATACGCAGTATTTT. Translation gives CASSLFPRTVSTDTQYF.

This clone was counted only a few times. CDR3 nucleotide sequence: TGTGCCAGCTCACCGCAAGGACACGCAGCTGAAAAACTGTTTTTT. Protein product: CASSPQGHAAEKLFF. The genes are TRBV18 and TRBJ1-4, with D maybe TRBD1 (5 bases). V was pared by 3 bases and J by 7 bases, with 15 bases between. CDR1 and CDR2 (germline): KGHSH, LQKENI. The CDR3 is made up of 15 amino acids.

This chain links TRBV11-2 with TRBJ1-5; D is unclear. This CDR3 is built from 12 residues. The V and J ends lost 5 bases and 6 bases respectively, with 8 bases between them. Germline assignment: CDR1 SGHAT and CDR2 FQNNGV. CDR3 nucleotide sequence: TGTGCCAGCAGCGACGGGGTTCAGCCCCAGCATTTT. Translating gives CASSDGVQPQHF.

V is TRBV7-8 and J is TRBJ2-1; D may be TRBD2 (6 bases). The germline V and J ends were trimmed by 1 base and 3 bases, with 10 bases remaining between them. The length of the CDR3 is 15 residues. Germline V gene data show CDR1 as SGHVS and CDR2 as FQNEAQ. Here the CDR3 DNA reads TGTGCCAGCAGCTTAGTGCGGGACCACTACAATGAGCAGTTCTTC. Protein product: CASSLVRDHYNEQFF.

The gene calls are TRBV28 and TRBJ1-5; maybe TRBD1 (5 bases). Germline V gives CDR1 MDHEN, CDR2 SYDVKM. The V and J ends lost 7 bases and 6 bases respectively, with 28 bases between them. The CDR3 spans 18 residues. The CDR3 protein is CASTQNTPPGPGSQPQHF. The DNA of the CDR3 is TGTGCCAGCACCCAAAACACCCCTCCAGGGCCGGGATCTCAGCCCCAGCATTTT.